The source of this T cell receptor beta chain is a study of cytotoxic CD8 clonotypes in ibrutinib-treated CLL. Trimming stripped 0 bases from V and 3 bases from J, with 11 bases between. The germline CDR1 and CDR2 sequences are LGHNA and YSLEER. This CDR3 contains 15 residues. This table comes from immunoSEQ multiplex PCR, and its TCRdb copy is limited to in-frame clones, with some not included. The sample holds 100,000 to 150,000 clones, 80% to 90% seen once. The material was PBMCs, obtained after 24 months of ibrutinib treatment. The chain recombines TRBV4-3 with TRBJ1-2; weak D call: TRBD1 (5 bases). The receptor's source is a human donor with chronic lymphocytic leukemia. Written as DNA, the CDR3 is TGCGCCAGCAGCCAAGATGCCCAGGGCCACTATGGCTACACCTTC. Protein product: CASSQDAQGHYGYTF.